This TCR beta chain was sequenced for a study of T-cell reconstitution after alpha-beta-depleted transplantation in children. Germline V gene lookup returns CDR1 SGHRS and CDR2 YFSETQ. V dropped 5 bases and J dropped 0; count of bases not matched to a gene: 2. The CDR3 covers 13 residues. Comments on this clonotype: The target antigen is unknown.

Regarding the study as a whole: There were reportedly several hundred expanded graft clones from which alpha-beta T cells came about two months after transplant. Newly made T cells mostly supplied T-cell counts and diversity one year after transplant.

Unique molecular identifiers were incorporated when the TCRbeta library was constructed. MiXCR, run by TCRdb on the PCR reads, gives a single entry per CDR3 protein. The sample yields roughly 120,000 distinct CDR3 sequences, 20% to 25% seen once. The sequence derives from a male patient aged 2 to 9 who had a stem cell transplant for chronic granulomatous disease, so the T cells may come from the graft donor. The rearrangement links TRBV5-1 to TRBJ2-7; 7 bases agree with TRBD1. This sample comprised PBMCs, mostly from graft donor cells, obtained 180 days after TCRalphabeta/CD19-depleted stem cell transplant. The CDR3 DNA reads TGCGCCAGCAGAGGGGACAGCTCCTACGAGCAGTACTTC. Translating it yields CASRGDSSYEQYF.